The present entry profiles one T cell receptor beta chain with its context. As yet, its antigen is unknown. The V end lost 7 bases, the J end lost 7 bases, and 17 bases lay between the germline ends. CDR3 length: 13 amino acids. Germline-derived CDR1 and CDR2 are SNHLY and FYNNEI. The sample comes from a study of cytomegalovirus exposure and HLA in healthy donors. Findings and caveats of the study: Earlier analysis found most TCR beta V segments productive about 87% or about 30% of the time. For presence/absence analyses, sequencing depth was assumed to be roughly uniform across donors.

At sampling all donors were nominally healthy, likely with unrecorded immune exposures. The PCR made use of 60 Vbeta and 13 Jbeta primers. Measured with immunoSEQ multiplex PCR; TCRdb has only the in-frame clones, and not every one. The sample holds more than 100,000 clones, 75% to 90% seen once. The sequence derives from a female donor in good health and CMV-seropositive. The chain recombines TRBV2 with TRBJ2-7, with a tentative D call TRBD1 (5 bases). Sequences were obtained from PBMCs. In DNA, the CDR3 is TGTGCCAGCACCCAATCCATCTCAGGGGAGCAGTACTTC. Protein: CASTQSISGEQYF.